A single sample gave rise to the 29 T cell receptor beta chains below, sequenced in a study of cytomegalovirus exposure and HLA in healthy donors. PCR employed 60 Vbeta and 13 Jbeta primers. TCRdb keeps only in-frame clones here, not all; method: immunoSEQ multiplex PCR. The sample lists 120,000 or so clones, over 70% occurring once. The material sequenced was PBMCs. The receptors originated from a middle-aged woman in good health and CMV-seronegative.

The rearrangement links TRBV9 to TRBJ2-3, with 9 nucleotides matching TRBD2. V lost 0 bases, J lost 3 bases, and 5 bases stayed unmatched. CDR1 and CDR2 (germline): SGDLS, YYNGEE. CDR3 length equals 16 residues. Here the CDR3 reads CASSVEGAGGTDTQYF. In DNA form, the CDR3 reads TGTGCCAGCAGCGTAGAGGGAGCGGGGGGAACAGATACGCAGTATTTT.

This clone was seen a few times. The chain links TRBV6-4 to TRBJ2-1, with a tentative D call TRBD2 (6 bases). The germline V gene encodes CDR1 MRHNA and CDR2 SNTAGT. V was pared by 0 bases and J by 5 bases, with 11 bases between. This CDR3 has 15 amino acids. CDR3 sequence: CASSDSPSEHNEQFF. In DNA form, the CDR3 reads TGTGCCAGCAGTGACTCGCCTAGCGAGCACAATGAGCAGTTCTTC.

This chain connects TRBV15 to TRBJ2-7; 11 positions agree with TRBD1. J was trimmed by 5 bases and V by 0 bases; bases with no gene match: 3. The CDR3 runs 15 residues. In germline, CDR1 is LNHNV, CDR2 YYDKDF (reference sequence). As DNA, the CDR3 is TGTGCCACCAGCAGAGATTGGACAGGGGGCAACGAGCAGTACTTC. This gives the protein CATSRDWTGGNEQYF.

The chain carries TRBV5-6 and TRBJ2-5; D unclear. The CDR3 has 11 residues. In germline, CDR1 is SGHDT, CDR2 YYEEEE. The V end lost 4 bases, the J end lost 2 bases, and 3 bases lay between the germline ends. The CDR3 DNA sequence: TGTGCCAGCAGCCGTCAAGAGACCCAGTACTTC. This codes for CASSRQETQYF.

The V call is TRBV6-5, the J call TRBJ2-1, with D tentatively TRBD1 (5 bases). The CDR3 consists of 13 residues. In germline, CDR1 is MNHEY, CDR2 SVGAGI. V lost 8 bases and J lost 3, with 11 bases in between. In nucleotides, the CDR3 is TGTGCCAGCGCCCCAGGGTTCTACAATGAGCAGTTCTTC. Its protein is CASAPGFYNEQFF.

This clone has a single count. This rearrangement joins TRBV7-9 to TRBJ2-7; D is undetermined. With 5 bases removed from V and 3 bases from J, the gap between germline ends came to 14 bases. This CDR3 comprises 14 residues. The germline CDR1 and CDR2 sequences are SEHNR and FQNEAQ (reference sequence). Here the CDR3 reads CASSPLRSNYEQYF. The DNA for the CDR3 is TGTGCCAGCAGCCCCCTACGGTCCAACTACGAGCAGTACTTC.

The chain links TRBV11-2 to TRBJ2-3, with 13 positions matching TRBD2. The CDR3 covers 16 residues. After removal of 5 bases from V and 2 bases from J, the junction contained 4 bases not matched to a gene. The germline CDR1 and CDR2 sequences are SGHAT and FQNNGV. CDR3 protein: CASSEGLAGTTDTQYF. The CDR3 nucleotides read TGTGCCAGCAGCGAGGGACTAGCGGGGACCACAGATACGCAGTATTTT.

V usage is TRBV5-8 and J usage is TRBJ2-3; no firm D call. CDR1 is SGHTS, CDR2 YDEGEE, per germline. The V end was cut by 4 bases, the J end by 2 bases, with 5 bases between. This CDR3 has 12 residues. This CDR3 reads CASSRNTDTQYF. The CDR3, as DNA: TGTGCCAGCAGCCGTAACACAGATACGCAGTATTTT. Based on the CDR3 plus reference TRBV5-8 and TRBJ2-3, the full variable domain is EAGVTQSPTHLIKTRGQQATLRCSPISGHTSVYWYQQALGLGLQFLLWYDEGEERNRGNFPPRFSGRQFPNYSSELNVNALELEDSALYLCASSRNTDTQYFGPGTRLTVL.

This chain connects TRBV2 to TRBJ2-5; D gene unclear. The V gene lost 6 bases and the J gene lost 3 bases, with 8 bases spanning the gap. Germline V gives CDR1 SNHLY, CDR2 FYNNEI. The CDR3 covers 12 residues. CDR3 residues: CASSAMEETQYF. The CDR3 DNA reads TGTGCCAGCAGCGCGATGGAAGAGACCCAGTACTTC.

This chain connects TRBV28 to TRBJ1-2; 7 bases are a match to TRBD1. The junction had 9 bases not matched to a gene; V was cut back by 3 bases and J by 5 bases. This CDR3 has 15 amino acids. CDR1 is MDHEN, CDR2 SYDVKM, per germline. The CDR3 DNA is TGTGCCAGCAGTTTCCCCACAGGGGCGGGGTATGGCTACACCTTC. It is translated as CASSFPTGAGYGYTF.

The V and J genes are TRBV19 and TRBJ2-6, with D perhaps matching TRBD1 (6 bases). CDR1 LNHDA and CDR2 SQIVND come from the germline V gene (reference sequence). With 4 bases removed from V and 3 bases from J, the gap between germline ends came to 13 bases. The CDR3 extends over 16 amino acids. The CDR3 here is CASSKQQGNGANVLTF. As DNA, the CDR3 is TGTGCCAGTAGTAAACAACAGGGTAATGGGGCCAACGTCCTGACTTTC.

This chain's CDR3 is CASSVDRVGETQYF. The CDR3 nucleotides read TGTGCCAGCAGCGTAGACAGGGTCGGTGAGACCCAGTACTTC. This chain joins TRBV9 and TRBJ2-5; D might be TRBD1 (6 bases). The CDR3 length is 14 residues. The V end lost 0 bases, the J end lost 5 bases, and 11 bases lay between the germline ends. The germline gives CDR1 SGDLS, CDR2 YYNGEE.

The chain has TRBV11-2 and TRBJ1-1, with D hard to call. With 1 base removed from V and 0 bases from J, the gap between germline ends came to 12 bases. The CDR3 consists of 16 residues. The germline V gene encodes CDR1 SGHAT and CDR2 FQNNGV. The CDR3 DNA reads TGTGCCAGCAGCTTAGTCCCGGCAGGCTTGAACACTGAAGCTTTCTTT. This sequence encodes CASSLVPAGLNTEAFF. Together with reference TRBV11-2 and TRBJ1-1, the CDR3 gives the full variable domain: EAGVAQSPRYKIIEKRQSVAFWCNPISGHATLYWYQQILGQGPKLLIQFQNNGVVDDSQLPKDRFSAERLKGVDSTLKIQPAKLEDSAVYLCASSLVPAGLNTEAFFGQGTRLTVV.

This chain links TRBV28 with TRBJ2-7; 10 nucleotides match TRBD2. Trimming took 2 bases from V and 4 from J; bases not matched to a gene: 5. The CDR3 length is 15 residues. CDR1 and CDR2 from the germline V gene are MDHEN and SYDVKM. As DNA, the CDR3 is TGTGCCAGCAGTTTACCAAGCGGGAGGGCTTACGAGCAGTACTTC. Protein: CASSLPSGRAYEQYF.

CDR3 nucleotides: TGTGCCAGCAGCTATGGACAGGGCCCTAATTTGGGGCAGTACTTC. Its translation: CASSYGQGPNLGQYF. V usage is TRBV9 and J usage is TRBJ2-7; 8 nucleotides match TRBD1. Per the germline V gene, CDR1 is SGDLS and CDR2 is YYNGEE. This CDR3 is 15 amino acids long. The junction had 15 bases not matched to a gene; V was cut back by 4 bases and J by 9 bases.

This rearrangement joins TRBV21-1 to TRBJ1-2; no DNA check was done on the table's D call, TRBD1. TRBV21-1 is designated a pseudogene. This CDR3 has 15 residues. CDR3 in DNA: TGTGCCAGCAAACACGGCGCAGGGGGCTGGGATGGCTACACCTTC. It yields the protein CASKHGAGGWDGYTF.

The rearrangement joins TRBV4-1 to TRBJ2-5, with unresolved D. TRBJ2-7 matches the DNA end more closely, so the J call is doubtful. The CDR3 runs to 15 residues. CDR1 and CDR2 from the germline V gene are MGHRA and YSYEKL. The DNA of the CDR3 is TGCGCCAGCAGCCAAGATAAGGTTGGGGCCTACGAGCAGTACTTC. This sequence encodes CASSQDKVGAYEQYF.

A few counts support this clone. CDR3 region: CASSYRVWTEAFF. The CDR3 DNA reads as TGTGCCAGCAGTTACAGGGTTTGGACTGAAGCTTTCTTT. The rearrangement uses TRBV2 and TRBJ1-1, with D maybe TRBD1 (6 bases). The V and J ends lost 5 bases and 5 bases respectively, with 12 bases between them. CDR3 length equals 13 residues. Per germline, CDR1 SNHLY and CDR2 FYNNEI.

This clone was seen just once. The chain combines TRBV13 with TRBJ2-1, with 7 bases that match TRBD2. V trimming: 2 bases; J trimming: 6 bases; junction bases outside the gene matches: 4. The germline V gene encodes CDR1 PRHDT and CDR2 FYEKMQ (reference sequence). The CDR3 is 14 amino acids. In nucleotides, the CDR3 is TGTGCCAGCAGCTTATGGGGCGGGGGCAATGAGCAGTTCTTC. The encoded protein is CASSLWGGGNEQFF.

J is TRBJ1-6 and V is TRBV6-5, with 7 positions matching TRBD1. With V trimmed by 0 bases and J by 7 bases, 3 bases remained unmatched. Germline CDR1 reads MNHEY; CDR2 reads SVGAGI. The CDR3 totals 15 residues. CDR3 protein: CASSYSGTANSPLHF. CDR3 nucleotide sequence: TGTGCCAGCAGTTACTCCGGGACAGCAAATTCACCCCTCCACTTT.

The CDR3 reads CASSSLTGGDTQYF. The CDR3 DNA reads as TGTGCCAGCAGCTCACTAACTGGCGGCGATACGCAGTATTTT. The chain uses TRBV5-6 and TRBJ2-3; D is ambiguous. Germline CDR1 SGHDT, CDR2 YYEEEE. The CDR3 is made up of 14 amino acids. Between the trimmed V and J ends, which lost 3 bases and 6 bases, there was a span of 14 bases.

This clone was detected only once. The rearrangement joins TRBV7-2 to TRBJ1-1, with D perhaps matching TRBD1 (5 bases). Trimming stripped 2 bases from V and 5 bases from J, with 15 bases between. There are 15 residues in the CDR3. Germline V gives CDR1 SGHTA, CDR2 FQGNSA. This CDR3 reads CASSLLSGDGTEAFF. CDR3 bases: TGTGCCAGCAGCTTATTATCGGGGGATGGAACTGAAGCTTTCTTT. Variable domain in full (rest from reference TRBV7-2 and TRBJ1-1): GAGVSQSPSNKVTEKGKDVELRCDPISGHTALYWYRQSLGQGLEFLIYFQGNSAPDKSGLPSDRFSAERTGGSVSTLTIQRTQQEDSAVYLCASSLLSGDGTEAFFGQGTRLTVV.

J is TRBJ2-1 and V is TRBV5-5, with TRBD1 as a possible D gene (5 bases). V was trimmed by 5 bases and J by 8 bases, leaving 14 bases between them. The length of the CDR3 is 13 residues. Germline V gene lookup returns CDR1 SGHKS and CDR2 YYEKEE (reference sequence). Here the CDR3 DNA reads TGTGCCAGCAGTTTGACAGTAAACGATGAGCAGTTCTTC. It codes for CASSLTVNDEQFF.

This chain connects TRBV7-6 to TRBJ2-7, with D maybe TRBD2 (8 bases). The germline V gene encodes CDR1 SGHVS and CDR2 FNYEAQ. CDR3 length equals 15 residues. The V and J ends lost 3 bases and 0 bases respectively, with 12 bases between them. CDR3 sequence: CASSFSGDSSYEQYF. The CDR3 DNA reads as TGTGCCAGCAGCTTTAGCGGGGACAGCTCCTACGAGCAGTACTTC.

V and J are TRBV7-2 and TRBJ2-1, with D possibly being TRBD2 (6 bases). V was pared by 3 bases and J by 2 bases, with 14 bases between. CDR1 SGHTA and CDR2 FQGNSA come from the germline V gene. This CDR3 comprises 16 residues. As DNA, the CDR3 is TGTGCCAGCAGCTTCTTAGCGGTGCTCACCTACAATGAGCAGTTCTTC. Its protein product is CASSFLAVLTYNEQFF.

This clone was counted once. The rearrangement uses TRBV27 and TRBJ1-5; 10 bases are shared with TRBD1. CDR3 size: 14 residues. The ends lost 4 bases at V and 8 bases at J; junction bases unmatched: 5. Germline V gene sequence: CDR1 MNHEY, CDR2 SMNVEV (reference sequence). The CDR3 DNA reads TGTGCCAGCAGTTCGACAGGGGGCGCGGAGCCCCAGCATTTT. Amino acid sequence: CASSSTGGAEPQHF.

The J gene is TRBJ1-2, the V gene TRBV18; TRBD1 matches at 8 bases. The V gene's germline CDR1 is KGHSH and CDR2 LQKENI. This CDR3 has 16 amino acids. The V and J ends lost 5 bases and 4 bases, in that order; junction bases with no gene match: 12. CDR3: CASSSLTGETGYGYTF. The CDR3 region has the DNA TGTGCCAGCTCATCGTTGACAGGGGAGACAGGCTATGGCTACACCTTC. The full variable domain, rest sourced from reference TRBV18 and TRBJ1-2, is NAGVMQNPRHLVRRRGQEARLRCSPMKGHSHVYWYRQLPEEGLKFMVYLQKENIIDESGMPKERFSAEFPKEGPSILRIQQVVRGDSAAYFCASSSLTGETGYGYTFGSGTRLTVV.

The chain couples TRBV18 to TRBJ1-6, with D possibly TRBD1 on 6 matching bases. V was trimmed by 1 base and J by 8 bases, leaving 9 bases between them. Germline loops: CDR1 KGHSH, CDR2 LQKENI. The CDR3 consists of 14 residues. CDR3 bases: TGTGCCAGCTCACCACGGGACACAGATTCACCCCTCCACTTT. Its protein product is CASSPRDTDSPLHF.

The chain joins TRBV19 to TRBJ2-5; no reliable D call. The CDR3 runs 13 residues. V shed 5 bases and J shed 2 bases, with 9 bases lying between them. Germline loops: CDR1 LNHDA, CDR2 SQIVND (reference sequence). The CDR3 here is CASSAIRQETQYF. CDR3 coding DNA: TGTGCCAGTAGTGCGATAAGACAAGAGACCCAGTACTTC.